This passage covers 5 T cell receptor beta chains from one sample sequenced in a study of beta chain features in type 1 diabetes. Of the isolated RNA, all was reverse transcribed, and so the sequenced material was expressed TCRB transcripts. The assay was immunoSEQ multiplex PCR, and TCRdb's table has in-frame clones only and misses some. The table lists fewer than 400,000 clones, 6.5% to 10% of them singletons, with 0.44% in the top ten. Sequences were obtained from central memory CD4+ T cells from blood. The receptor source for this set is a young woman in good health.

The CDR3 sequence is CSVHSKRAGNEQFF. The CDR3 nucleotides are TGCAGCGTGCACTCGAAGCGGGCGGGTAATGAGCAGTTCTTC. The chain employs TRBV29-1 and TRBJ2-1; TRBD2 is a possible D gene (6 bases). From germline, CDR1 is SQVTM and CDR2 ANQGSEA. The CDR3 contains 14 residues. V lost 6 bases and J 7 bases, leaving 19 bases between the germline ends.

In its sample, this clone was seen a few times. The chain combines TRBV14 with TRBJ2-7; possible D gene TRBD1, 8 bases. The V gene's germline CDR1 is SGHDN and CDR2 FVKESK. With 2 bases removed from V and 0 bases from J, the gap between germline ends came to 17 bases. The length of the CDR3 is 17 residues. DNA of the CDR3: TGTGCCAGCAGCCAAACCAGGGGGCGCGGGAGCTCCTACGAGCAGTACTTC. It translates to CASSQTRGRGSSYEQYF.

This clone was seen a handful of times. The CDR3 is CASSSRARSSYNEQFF. The CDR3 nucleotides are TGTGCCAGCAGCTCACGAGCGAGAAGCTCCTACAATGAGCAGTTCTTC. The V call is TRBV5-4, the J call TRBJ2-1; D is unclear. CDR1 and CDR2 (germline): SGHNT, YYREEE (reference sequence). CDR3 size: 16 residues. V was trimmed by 3 bases and J by 0 bases, leaving 13 bases between them.

A few counts support this clone. The rearrangement links TRBV9 to TRBJ1-4; no clear D gene. CDR1 SGDLS and CDR2 YYNGEE come from the germline V gene. V was trimmed by 8 bases and J by 5 bases, leaving 7 bases between them. This CDR3 comprises 11 residues. The CDR3 here is CASGENEKLFF. The CDR3 region has the DNA TGTGCCAGTGGGGAGAATGAAAAACTGTTTTTT.

In this sample, this clone turned up many times. The chain has TRBV4-2 and TRBJ2-1; 9 bases match TRBD1. Germline values: CDR1 LGHNA, CDR2 YNFKEQ. CDR3 length equals 15 residues. The V segment lost 1 base and the J segment 8 bases; nucleotides outside the gene matches: 6. CDR3 coding DNA: TGTGCCAGCAGCCAAGCGGGACAGGGTCGAGATGAGCAGTTCTTC. Protein product: CASSQAGQGRDEQFF.